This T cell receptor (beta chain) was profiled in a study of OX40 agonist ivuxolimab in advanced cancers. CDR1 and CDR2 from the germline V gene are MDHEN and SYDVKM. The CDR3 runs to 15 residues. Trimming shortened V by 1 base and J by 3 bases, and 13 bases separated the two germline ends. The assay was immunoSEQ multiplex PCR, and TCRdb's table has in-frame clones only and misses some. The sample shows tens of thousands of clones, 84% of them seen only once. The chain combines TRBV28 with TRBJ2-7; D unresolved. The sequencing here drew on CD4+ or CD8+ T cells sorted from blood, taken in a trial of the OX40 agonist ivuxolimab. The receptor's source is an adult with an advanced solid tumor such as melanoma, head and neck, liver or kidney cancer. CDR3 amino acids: CASSLFGQFYYEQYF. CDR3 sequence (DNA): TGTGCCAGCAGTTTATTCGGGCAGTTCTACTACGAGCAGTACTTC.